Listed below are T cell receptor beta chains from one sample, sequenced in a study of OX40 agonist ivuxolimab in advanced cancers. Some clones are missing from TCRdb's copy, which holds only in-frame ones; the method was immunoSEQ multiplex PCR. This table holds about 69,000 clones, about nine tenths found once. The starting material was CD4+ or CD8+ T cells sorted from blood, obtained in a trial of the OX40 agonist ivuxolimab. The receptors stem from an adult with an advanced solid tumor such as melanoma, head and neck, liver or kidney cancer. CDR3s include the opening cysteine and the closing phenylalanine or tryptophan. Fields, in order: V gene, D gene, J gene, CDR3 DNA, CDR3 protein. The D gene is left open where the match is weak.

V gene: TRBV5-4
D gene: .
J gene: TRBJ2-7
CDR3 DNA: TGTGCCAGCAGCGCGGCGGGTAGCGTGTACTTC
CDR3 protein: CASSAAGSVYF

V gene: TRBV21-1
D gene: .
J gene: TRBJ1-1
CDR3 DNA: TGTGCCAGCCCTCTTGAGCAGAGGAACACTGAAGCTTTCTTT
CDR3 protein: CASPLEQRNTEAFF

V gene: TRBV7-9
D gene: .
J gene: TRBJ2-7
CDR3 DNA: TGTGCCAGCAGCCCGTGGAGAGAGTCCTACGAGCAGTACTTC
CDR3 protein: CASSPWRESYEQYF

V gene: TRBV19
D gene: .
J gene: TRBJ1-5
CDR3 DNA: TGTGCCAGTAGTATCGGGTCAGGGAATCAGCCCCAGCATTTT
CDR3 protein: CASSIGSGNQPQHF

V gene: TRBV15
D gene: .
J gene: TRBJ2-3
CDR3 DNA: TGTGCCACCTCAATATCGGGTCGCACAGATACGCAGTATTTT
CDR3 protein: CATSISGRTDTQYF

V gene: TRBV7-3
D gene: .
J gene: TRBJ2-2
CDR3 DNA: TGTGCCAGCAGCTTAATCACCGGGGAGCTGTTTTTT
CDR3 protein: CASSLITGELFF

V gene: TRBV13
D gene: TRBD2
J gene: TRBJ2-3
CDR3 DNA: TGTGCCAGCAGCTTAGGCCTACTAGCGGGACCAGATACGCAGTATTTT
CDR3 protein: CASSLGLLAGPDTQYF

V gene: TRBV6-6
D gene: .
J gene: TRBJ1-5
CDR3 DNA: TGTGCCAGCAGTTTTAATAGCAATCAGCCCCAGCATTTT
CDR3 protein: CASSFNSNQPQHF

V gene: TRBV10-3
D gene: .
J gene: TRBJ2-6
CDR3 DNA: TGTGCCATCAGTGAGTCGTCCGGGGCGCCTGGGGCCAACGTCCTGACTTTC
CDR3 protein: CAISESSGAPGANVLTF

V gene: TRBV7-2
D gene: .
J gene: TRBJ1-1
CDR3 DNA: TGTGCCAGCAGCGCCCACTTGAACACTGAAGCTTTCTTT
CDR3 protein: CASSAHLNTEAFF

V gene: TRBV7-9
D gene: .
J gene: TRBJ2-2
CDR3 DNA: TGTGCCAGCAGCTTCCATCCCCAGGGTACCGGGGAGCTGTTTTTT
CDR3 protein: CASSFHPQGTGELFF

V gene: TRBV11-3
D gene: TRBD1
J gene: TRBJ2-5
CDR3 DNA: TGTGCCAGCAGCCCGAAATTGGACAGGCCCGACGTAGAGACCCAGTACTTC
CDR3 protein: CASSPKLDRPDVETQYF

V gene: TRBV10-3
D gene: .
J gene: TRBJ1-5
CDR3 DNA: TGTGCCATCAGTGGGGACTATAGCAATCAGCCCCAGCATTTT
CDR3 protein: CAISGDYSNQPQHF

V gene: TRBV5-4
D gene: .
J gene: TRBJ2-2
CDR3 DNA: TGTGCCAGCAGCTTGGGGGTTAAGAACACCGGGGAGCTGTTTTTT
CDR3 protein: CASSLGVKNTGELFF

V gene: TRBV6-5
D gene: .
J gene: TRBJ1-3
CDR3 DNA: TGTGCCAGCAGTTACGGGGTAGGCGGAAACACCATATATTTT
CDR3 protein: CASSYGVGGNTIYF

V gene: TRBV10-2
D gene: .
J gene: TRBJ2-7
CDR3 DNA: TGCGCCAGCAGCAGCGGGTATCCAACCTACGAGCAGTACTTC
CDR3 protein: CASSSGYPTYEQYF

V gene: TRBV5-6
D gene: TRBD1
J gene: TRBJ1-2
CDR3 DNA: TGTGCCAGCAGCTTGCGGCTGACAGGGAGGAACTATGGCTACACCTTC
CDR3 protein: CASSLRLTGRNYGYTF

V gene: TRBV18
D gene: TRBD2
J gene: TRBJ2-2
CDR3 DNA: TGTGCCAGCTCACCGGCACTAGCGGGAGGACGGACCGGGGAGCTGTTTTTT
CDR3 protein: CASSPALAGGRTGELFF